The T cell receptor beta chain described here comes from a study of OX40 agonist ivuxolimab in advanced cancers. For the wider study: The costimulatory receptor OX40 (CD134) was targeted by ivuxolimab, a fully human IgG2 agonistic monoclonal antibody. Partial responses occurred in three dose-escalation patients: two with cutaneous melanoma and one with hepatocellular carcinoma. A male proportion of roughly 80% and a mean age of about 60 years, ranging from roughly 20 to 80, were recorded for the dose-escalation cohort. Of the roughly 53 patients in dose escalation, some 20 had hepatocellular carcinoma, approximately 15 had melanoma, 9 had renal cell carcinoma and 9 had head and neck cancer. Intravenous ivuxolimab was administered to patients every 2 weeks at six dose levels: 0.01, 0.1, 0.3, 1.5, 3 and 10 mg/kg. Prior anti-PD-1, anti-PD-L1 or anti-CTLA-4 therapy was permitted, and 35% to 40% of dose-escalation patients had received checkpoint inhibitors. Peripheral TCRbeta sequencing aimed to test whether ivuxolimab altered TCR sequence diversity and caused clonal T-cell expansion. The paper describes the monotherapy dose-escalation part (N = 52 patients) of the phase I trial of ivuxolimab.

The trial excluded patients who had a history of autoimmune disease or were on systemic immunosuppression. In every dose cohort, peripheral blood was drawn for TCR sequencing at baseline, cycle 4 day 1, and cycle 7 day 1. Samples were obtained from an open-label, multicenter, first-in-human phase I dose-escalation trial of ivuxolimab. The trial enrolled adults with locally advanced or metastatic head and neck squamous cell, hepatocellular, melanoma or renal cell carcinoma. Before TCR sequencing, CD4+ T cells and CD8+ T cells from peripheral blood were sorted into separate populations. Findings and caveats that apply to the study as a whole: At doses of 0.1 to 3.0 mg/kg, clonal expansion of both CD4+ and CD8+ blood T cells was observed from baseline to week 6. Which antigens the clonally expanded peripheral T cells were specific for was not determined. Low levels of normalized T-cell clonal expansion were also seen in some patients who did not respond. After ivuxolimab, more expanded clones were found on average in CD8+ T cells than in CD4+ T cells. Partial responders in the 0.1-3.0 mg/kg groups had among the lowest normalized peripheral clonal expansion, especially among CD8+ T cells.

To sequence the TCRbeta CDR3 region, genomic DNA was isolated from the sorted cells. TCRbeta CDR3 regions were sequenced using the immunoSEQ Assay. TCRdb carries this immuneACCESS record with in-frame sequences only. Its versions omit some clonotypes, under half of them owing to an unresolved V gene in the studies checked, with the rest unexplained. The table for this sample lists some 100,000 clones; around nine tenths of them were counted only once. The ten largest make up 0.31% of the sample. About this clone: No cognate antigen has been identified for it. One base away there is no much larger clone; base qualities are not given.

The CDR3 covers 15 residues, taking in both the cysteine and the phenylalanine. Of all the DNA, just the CDR3 is kept, 45 bases in frame from base 1. According to the germline V gene, CDR1 reads MNHEY and CDR2 reads SVGAGI. Trimming at the junction amounts to 0 bases on V and 3 bases on J, and the germline ends lie 9 bases apart. The starting material was CD4+ or CD8+ T cells sorted from blood, obtained in a trial of the OX40 agonist ivuxolimab. The sequence was obtained from an adult with an advanced solid tumor such as melanoma, head and neck, liver or kidney cancer. The V gene is TRBV6-5 and the J gene is TRBJ1-3; a weak D assignment points to TRBD1 (5 bases agree). Read as DNA, the sequence is TGTGCCAGCAGTTACTCGAAGACAGTTGGAAACACCATATATTTT. Translated, it gives CASSYSKTVGNTIYF.